These 7 T cell receptor beta chains share one sample of origin, sequenced in a study of Ad26.COV2.S vaccination and SARS-CoV-2 variants. Method: immunoSEQ multiplex PCR; TCRdb's copy keeps in-frame clones and lacks some. The sample carries roughly 460,000 clones, about nine tenths recorded once. Treatment given: about 20 received Ad26.COV2.S at low or high dose, single or two shots; 5 received placebo; per-sample allocation not given. Collection of the samples took place on day 63 after the first injection of vaccine or placebo. The source was peripheral blood, collected in a trial of Ad26.COV2.S vaccine versus placebo. Receptors originate from a person aged 18 to 65 who received the Ad26.COV2.S COVID-19 vaccine or a placebo.

The rearrangement uses TRBV27 and TRBJ2-7, with D hard to call. Germline lookup yields CDR1 MNHEY and CDR2 SMNVEV (reference sequence). V was cut by 8 bases and J by 6 bases, with 20 bases left in between. The CDR3 sequence is 14 residues long. CDR3 sequence reads: CASARPPRTSEQYF. For the CDR3, the DNA is TGTGCCAGCGCCCGCCCCCCTAGAACCTCCGAGCAGTACTTC.

In this sample, this clone turned up a few times. This chain uses TRBV19 with TRBJ1-1; 8 nucleotides agree with TRBD1. Germline loops: CDR1 LNHDA, CDR2 SQIVND (reference sequence). V gave up 5 bases and J gave up 0 bases; unmatched junction bases: 8. The CDR3 covers 16 residues. The CDR3: CASSPQDRVMNTEAFF. Written as DNA, the CDR3 is TGTGCCAGTAGTCCCCAGGACAGGGTCATGAACACTGAAGCTTTCTTT. Together with reference TRBV19 and TRBJ1-1, the CDR3 gives the full variable domain: DGGITQSPKYLFRKEGQNVTLSCEQNLNHDAMYWYRQDPGQGLRLIYYSQIVNDFQKGDIAEGYSVSREKKESFPLTVTSAQKNPTAFYLCASSPQDRVMNTEAFFGQGTRLTVV.

DNA of the CDR3: TGTGCCAGCGTATCCGGCCGCTCGAACTCTGGAAACACCATATATTTT. This sequence encodes CASVSGRSNSGNTIYF. The gene calls are TRBV28 and TRBJ1-3; D gene ambiguous. The CDR3 consists of 16 residues. Germline V lookup: CDR1 MDHEN, CDR2 SYDVKM. V was pared by 8 bases and J by 0 bases, with 17 bases between.

A note on this clone: At one end, the junction sequence differs from germline, possibly due to a read error. V is TRBV18 and J is TRBJ1-3; weak D call: TRBD1 (5 bases). In germline, CDR1 is KGHSH, CDR2 LQKENI. This CDR3 is built from 15 residues. The CDR3 loop is CASSPRGRDGDTIYF. The CDR3 DNA reads as TGTGCCAGCTCACCCCGGGGCAGGGATGGAGACACCATATATTTT.

The chain has TRBV9 and TRBJ2-2; TRBD2 aligns across 15 bases. There are 16 residues in the CDR3. V was pared by 4 bases and J by 5 bases, with 3 bases of the junction left unmatched. Looked up from germline, CDR1 is SGDLS and CDR2 is YYNGEE. The CDR3 region has the DNA TGTGCCAGCAGCCTGGGGACTAGCGGGGGGACCGGGGAGCTGTTTTTT. Its translation is CASSLGTSGGTGELFF.

This chain connects TRBV6-5 to TRBJ2-2, with 8 bases that match TRBD2. The CDR3 is 14 amino acids. CDR1 and CDR2 (germline): MNHEY, SVGAGI. After removal of 4 bases from V and 6 bases from J, the junction contained 4 bases not matched to a gene. The CDR3 protein is CASSSSGGAGELFF. Here the CDR3 DNA reads TGTGCCAGCAGTTCCTCCGGGGGGGCCGGGGAGCTGTTTTTT.

The genes are TRBV28 and TRBJ2-1; 7 positions match TRBD1. Germline assignment: CDR1 MDHEN and CDR2 SYDVKM. The CDR3 is 16 residues long. The trim removed 7 bases at V and 0 bases at J, leaving 9 bases unmatched. CDR3 nucleotides: TGTGCCAGCATTAGTTCCGGGACAGCCTCCTACAATGAGCAGTTCTTC. It encodes CASISSGTASYNEQFF.